Following are 13 T cell receptor beta chains from one sample sequenced in a study of memory CD4+ T cells and cytomegalovirus serostatus. The sort gate was single viable CD3+CD4+CD8-CD45RO+ cells for memory CD4+ T cells. Repertoires were generated with immunoSEQ multiplex PCR, while TCRdb's copy carries only in-frame clones and drops some. The sample holds tens of thousands of clones, 82% seen once. Source material: memory CD4+ T cells from blood. These receptors all come from an adult in good health and CMV-seronegative.

The V gene is TRBV29-1, the J gene TRBJ1-4; no clear D. The V gene's germline CDR1 is SQVTM and CDR2 ANQGSEA. The CDR3 contains 13 residues. Trimming took 6 bases from V and 2 from J, leaving 10 bases between them. DNA for the CDR3: TGCAGCGTATCAGGAGTCACTAATGAAAAACTGTTTTTT. It specifies CSVSGVTNEKLFF.

The rearrangement links TRBV4-1 to TRBJ2-7; no firm D call. Per germline, CDR1 MGHRA and CDR2 YSYEKL. The germline V and J ends were trimmed by 1 base and 5 bases, with 3 bases remaining between them. CDR3 size: 11 residues. CDR3 DNA sequence: TGCGCCAGCAGCCAAGCTGACGAGCAGTACTTC. Translation: CASSQADEQYF.

The chain uses TRBV28 and TRBJ1-3; 7 bases are a match to TRBD1. The V gene's germline CDR1 is MDHEN and CDR2 SYDVKM. V was pared by 4 bases and J by 0 bases, with 6 bases of the junction left unmatched. This CDR3 has 16 residues. The CDR3 loop reads CASSSMTGRSGNTIYF. The CDR3 DNA follows: TGTGCCAGCAGTTCGATGACAGGGCGCTCTGGAAACACCATATATTTT.

The chain couples TRBV4-1 to TRBJ1-6; 7 nucleotides match TRBD1. The ends lost 6 bases at V and 10 bases at J; junction bases unmatched: 12. Germline lookup yields CDR1 MGHRA and CDR2 YSYEKL. CDR3 length: 15 residues. The CDR3 spells CASRHDRDFESPLHF. For the CDR3, the DNA is TGCGCCAGCAGACACGACAGGGACTTCGAATCACCCCTCCACTTT.

The chain joins TRBV7-9 to TRBJ1-1; TRBD1 matches at 7 bases. The J segment lost 3 bases and the V segment lost 5 bases, leaving 15 bases of the junction unmatched. This CDR3 has 17 residues. From germline, CDR1 is SEHNR and CDR2 FQNEAQ (reference sequence). CDR3 DNA sequence: TGTGCCAGCAGCCAGCGGCGACAGGGTATTTTGGACACTGAAGCTTTCTTT. It encodes CASSQRRQGILDTEAFF. Full variable domain (remainder filled in from reference TRBV7-9 and TRBJ1-1): DTGVSQNPRHKITKRGQNVTFRCDPISEHNRLYWYRQTLGQGPEFLTYFQNEAQLEKSRLLSDRFSAERPKGSFSTLEIQRTEQGDSAMYLCASSQRRQGILDTEAFFGQGTRLTVV.

The chain couples TRBV4-3 to TRBJ2-7, with TRBD1 matching 7 bases. J lost 4 bases, V lost 1 base, and 4 bases had no gene match. Germline assignment: CDR1 LGHNA and CDR2 YSLEER. This CDR3 region has 14 residues. CDR3 region: CASSQATQGYEQYF. In nucleotides, the CDR3 is TGCGCCAGCAGCCAAGCAACACAGGGGTACGAGCAGTACTTC.

The chain joins TRBV10-3 to TRBJ1-1, with 7 positions matching TRBD1. Germline V gives CDR1 ENHRY, CDR2 SYGVKD. This CDR3 comprises 14 residues. V gave up 4 bases and J gave up 2 bases; unmatched junction bases: 4. The CDR3 loop reads CAISVGGSNTEAFF. Here the CDR3 DNA reads TGTGCCATCAGTGTAGGGGGCTCAAACACTGAAGCTTTCTTT.

This sequence joins TRBV7-9 and TRBJ2-5; TRBD1 matches 7 bases. J gave up 0 bases and V 5 bases, and 6 bases lay outside the gene matches. The CDR3 is 15 amino acids. Germline CDR1 and CDR2: SEHNR and FQNEAQ (reference sequence). The CDR3 is CASSVEQGYQETQYF. The CDR3 DNA sequence: TGTGCCAGCAGCGTGGAACAGGGGTACCAAGAGACCCAGTACTTC. The full variable domain, in which reference TRBV7-9 and TRBJ2-5 provide the parts outside the CDR3, is DTGVSQNPRHKITKRGQNVTFRCDPISEHNRLYWYRQTLGQGPEFLTYFQNEAQLEKSRLLSDRFSAERPKGSFSTLEIQRTEQGDSAMYLCASSVEQGYQETQYFGPGTRLLVL.

This chain joins TRBV19 and TRBJ1-2; TRBD1 aligns across 7 bases. Germline V lookup: CDR1 LNHDA, CDR2 SQIVND (reference sequence). The CDR3 has 14 residues. The V gene end was trimmed by 9 bases and the J gene end by 0 bases; junction bases not matched to a gene: 7. The CDR3: CASATTGTNYGYTF. DNA for the CDR3: TGTGCCAGCGCCACGACAGGGACTAACTATGGCTACACCTTC. Filled out from reference TRBV19 and TRBJ1-2, the complete variable domain reads DGGITQSPKYLFRKEGQNVTLSCEQNLNHDAMYWYRQDPGQGLRLIYYSQIVNDFQKGDIAEGYSVSREKKESFPLTVTSAQKNPTAFYLCASATTGTNYGYTFGSGTRLTVV.

CDR3 region: CASSSTGTWGYTF. The CDR3 DNA reads TGTGCCAGCAGCTCAACAGGGACCTGGGGCTACACCTTC. The rearrangement links TRBV5-6 to TRBJ1-2; weak D call: TRBD1 (6 bases). Germline CDR1 SGHDT, CDR2 YYEEEE. This CDR3 has 13 residues. V was shortened by 3 bases and J by 8 bases, with 14 bases between the two germline ends.

This clone has a single count. V and J are TRBV5-4 and TRBJ2-7, with D perhaps matching TRBD1 (5 bases). Germline CDR1 is SGHNT and CDR2 is YYREEE (reference sequence). V lost 0 bases and J 3 bases, leaving 16 bases between the germline ends. This CDR3 spans 16 amino acids. The CDR3 DNA reads as TGTGCCAGCAGCTTGGGGAACGTTAGGGGAATCTACGAGCAGTACTTC. Amino acids: CASSLGNVRGIYEQYF.

The chain links TRBV19 to TRBJ2-7; TRBD2 matches at 9 bases. Germline CDR1 and CDR2: LNHDA and SQIVND (reference sequence). The trim removed 2 bases at V and 0 bases at J, leaving 8 bases unmatched. The CDR3 has 17 amino acids. The CDR3 loop reads CASSIYLAGPHSYEQYF. In nucleotides, the CDR3 is TGTGCCAGTAGTATATATCTAGCGGGGCCCCACTCCTACGAGCAGTACTTC.

CDR3 DNA sequence: TGTGCCAGCAGCACCTCGGGACTAGAGACCCAGTACTTC. Amino acids: CASSTSGLETQYF. The V and J genes are TRBV6-6 and TRBJ2-5; D perhaps matches TRBD2 (6 bases). Germline V gene data show CDR1 as MNHNY and CDR2 as SVGAGI (reference sequence). Between the trimmed V and J ends, which lost 6 bases and 4 bases, there was a span of 12 bases. The CDR3 runs 13 residues.